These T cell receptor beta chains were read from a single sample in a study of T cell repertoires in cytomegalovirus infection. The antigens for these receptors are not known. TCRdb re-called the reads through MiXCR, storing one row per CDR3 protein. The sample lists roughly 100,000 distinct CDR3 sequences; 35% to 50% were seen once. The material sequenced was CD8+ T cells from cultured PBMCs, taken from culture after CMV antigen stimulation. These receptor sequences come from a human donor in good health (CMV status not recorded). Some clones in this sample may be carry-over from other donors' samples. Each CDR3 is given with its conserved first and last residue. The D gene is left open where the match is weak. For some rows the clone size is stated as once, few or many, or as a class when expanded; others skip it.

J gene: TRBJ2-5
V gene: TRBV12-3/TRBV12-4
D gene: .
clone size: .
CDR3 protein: CASTRLVRQETQYF
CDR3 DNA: TGTGCCAGCACCCGGTTGGTACGCCAAGAGACCCAGTACTTC

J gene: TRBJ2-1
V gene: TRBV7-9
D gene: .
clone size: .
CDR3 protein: CASSLSPVGGEQFF
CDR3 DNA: TGTGCCAGCAGCTTATCACCGGTTGGGGGTGAGCAGTTCTTC

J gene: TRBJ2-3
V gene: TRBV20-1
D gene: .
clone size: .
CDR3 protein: CSASGLVDVDTQYF
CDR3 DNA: TGCAGTGCTTCGGGACTCGTGGATGTAGATACGCAGTATTTT

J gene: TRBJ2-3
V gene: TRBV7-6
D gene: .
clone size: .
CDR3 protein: CASSFVGGTDTQYF
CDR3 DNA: TGTGCCAGCAGCTTTGTCGGGGGCACAGATACGCAGTATTTT

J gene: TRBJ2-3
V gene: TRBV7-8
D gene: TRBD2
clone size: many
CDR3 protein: CASSLHRTSGHTDTQYF
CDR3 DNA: TGTGCCAGCAGCTTACACCGGACTAGCGGCCACACAGATACGCAGTATTTT

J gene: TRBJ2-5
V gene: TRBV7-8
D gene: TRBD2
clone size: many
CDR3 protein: CASSWTSLVETQYF
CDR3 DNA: TGTGCCAGCAGCTGGACTAGCCTTGTGGAGACCCAGTACTTC

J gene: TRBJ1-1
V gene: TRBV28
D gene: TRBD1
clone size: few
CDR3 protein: CASSLYRGRTEAFF
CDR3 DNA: TGTGCCAGCAGTCTCTACAGGGGGCGGACTGAAGCTTTCTTT

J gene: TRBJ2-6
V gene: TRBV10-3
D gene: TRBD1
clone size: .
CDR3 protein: CATSGQAESGANVLTF
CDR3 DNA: TGTGCCACGTCGGGACAGGCGGAATCAGGGGCCAACGTCCTGACTTTC

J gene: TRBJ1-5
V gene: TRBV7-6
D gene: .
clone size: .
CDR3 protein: CASSNRDQPQHF
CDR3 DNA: TGTGCCAGCAGCAACCGGGATCAGCCCCAGCATTTT

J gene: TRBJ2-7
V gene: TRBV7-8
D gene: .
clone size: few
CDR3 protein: CASSLRWTGSYEQYF
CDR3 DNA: TGTGCCAGCAGCCTTCGCTGGACGGGCTCCTACGAGCAGTACTTC

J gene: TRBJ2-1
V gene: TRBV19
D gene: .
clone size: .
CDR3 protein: CASSIDDGAVYNEQFF
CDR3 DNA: TGTGCCAGTAGTATAGATGACGGAGCCGTCTACAATGAGCAGTTCTTC

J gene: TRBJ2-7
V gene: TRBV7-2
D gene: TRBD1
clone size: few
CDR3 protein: CASSFGTGLYEQYF
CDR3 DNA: TGTGCCAGCAGCTTCGGGACAGGGCTCTACGAGCAGTACTTC

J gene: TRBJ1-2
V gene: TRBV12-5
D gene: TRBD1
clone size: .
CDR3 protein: CASGLVRTGYYGYTF
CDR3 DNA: TGTGCTAGTGGTTTGGTACGGACAGGGTACTATGGCTACACCTTC

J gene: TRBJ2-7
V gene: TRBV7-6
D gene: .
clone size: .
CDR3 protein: CASSLDQRTEQYF
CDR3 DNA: TGTGCCAGCAGCTTAGATCAGCGAACCGAGCAGTACTTC

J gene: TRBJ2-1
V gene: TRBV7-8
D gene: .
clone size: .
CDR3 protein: CASSLGGSNEQFF
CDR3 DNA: TGTGCCAGCAGCTTAGGGGGTTCCAATGAGCAGTTCTTC

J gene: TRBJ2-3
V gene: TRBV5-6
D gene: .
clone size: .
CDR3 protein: CASSFEAVKVGTDTQYF
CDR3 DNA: TGTGCCAGCAGCTTCGAGGCTGTCAAAGTTGGCACAGATACGCAGTATTTT

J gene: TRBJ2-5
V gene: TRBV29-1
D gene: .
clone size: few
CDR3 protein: CSVEDGLGDELETQYF
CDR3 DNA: TGCAGCGTTGAAGATGGGTTGGGGGATGAGTTGGAGACCCAGTACTTC